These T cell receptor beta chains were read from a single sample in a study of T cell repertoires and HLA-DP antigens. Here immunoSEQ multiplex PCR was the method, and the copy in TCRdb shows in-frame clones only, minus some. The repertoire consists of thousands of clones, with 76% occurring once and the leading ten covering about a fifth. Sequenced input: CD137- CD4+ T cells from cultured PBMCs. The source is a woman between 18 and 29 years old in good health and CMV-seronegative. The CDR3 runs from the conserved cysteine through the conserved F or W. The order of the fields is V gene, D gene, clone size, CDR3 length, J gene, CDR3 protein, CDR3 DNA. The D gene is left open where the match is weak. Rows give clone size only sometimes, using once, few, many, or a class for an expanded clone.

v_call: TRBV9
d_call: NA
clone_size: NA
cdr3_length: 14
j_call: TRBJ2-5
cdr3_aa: CASRKMRAQETQYF
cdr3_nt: TGTGCCAGCCGCAAAATGCGGGCCCAAGAGACCCAGTACTTC

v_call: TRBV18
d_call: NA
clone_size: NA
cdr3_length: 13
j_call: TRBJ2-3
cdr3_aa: CASSPQYGDTQYF
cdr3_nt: TGTGCCAGCTCACCACAATATGGCGATACGCAGTATTTT

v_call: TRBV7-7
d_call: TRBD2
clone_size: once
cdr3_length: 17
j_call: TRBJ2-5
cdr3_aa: CASSLGVPAGGQETQYF
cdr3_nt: TGTGCTAGCAGCTTAGGAGTGCCAGCGGGGGGTCAAGAGACCCAGTACTTC

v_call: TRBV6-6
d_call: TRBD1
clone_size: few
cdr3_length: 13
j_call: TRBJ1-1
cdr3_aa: CASSPTGGTEAFF
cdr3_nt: TGTGCCAGCAGTCCAACAGGGGGAACTGAAGCTTTCTTT

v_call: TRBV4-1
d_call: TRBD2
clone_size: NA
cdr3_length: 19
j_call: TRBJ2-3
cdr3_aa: CASSQEGTSGRSSTDTQYF
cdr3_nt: TGCGCCAGCAGCCAAGAGGGGACTAGCGGGAGGTCAAGCACAGATACGCAGTATTTT

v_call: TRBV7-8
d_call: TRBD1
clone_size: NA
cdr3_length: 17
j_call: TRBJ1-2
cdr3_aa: CASSLTRGTGDNYGYTF
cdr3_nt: TGTGCCAGCAGCTTGACCCGGGGGACAGGGGATAACTATGGCTACACCTTC

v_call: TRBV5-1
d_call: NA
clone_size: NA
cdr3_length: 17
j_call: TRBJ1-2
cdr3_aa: CASSLGPGFTGNYGYTF
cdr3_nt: TGCGCCAGCAGCTTGGGACCTGGGTTCACAGGGAACTATGGCTACACCTTC

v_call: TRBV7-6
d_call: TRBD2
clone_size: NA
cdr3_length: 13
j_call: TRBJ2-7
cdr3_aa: CASTVAGAGEQYF
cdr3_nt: TGTGCCAGCACGGTAGCGGGAGCGGGAGAGCAGTACTTC

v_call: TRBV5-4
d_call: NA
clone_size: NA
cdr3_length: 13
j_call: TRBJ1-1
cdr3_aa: CASSLGGIAEAFF
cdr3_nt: TGTGCCAGCAGCTTGGGAGGGATCGCTGAAGCTTTCTTT

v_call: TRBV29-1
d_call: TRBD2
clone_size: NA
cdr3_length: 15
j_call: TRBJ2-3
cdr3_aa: CSVALTSGNTDTQYF
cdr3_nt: TGCAGCGTTGCCCTGACTAGCGGGAACACAGATACGCAGTATTTT

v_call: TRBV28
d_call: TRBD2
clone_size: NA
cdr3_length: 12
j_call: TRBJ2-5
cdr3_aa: CASSWTSETQYF
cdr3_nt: TGTGCCAGCAGTTGGACTAGCGAGACCCAGTACTTC

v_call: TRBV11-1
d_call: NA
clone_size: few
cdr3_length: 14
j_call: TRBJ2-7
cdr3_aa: CASSLSPIAYEQYF
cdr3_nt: TGTGCCAGCAGCTTAAGTCCAATTGCCTACGAGCAGTACTTC

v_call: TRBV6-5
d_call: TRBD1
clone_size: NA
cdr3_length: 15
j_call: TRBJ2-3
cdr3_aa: CASSSLGQGRDTQYF
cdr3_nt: TGTGCCAGCAGTTCGTTGGGACAGGGGAGAGATACGCAGTATTTT

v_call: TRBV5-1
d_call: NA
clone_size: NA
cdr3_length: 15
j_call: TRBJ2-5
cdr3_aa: CASSLAGTLIETQYF
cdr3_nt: TGCGCCAGCAGCTTGGCCGGGACACTGATAGAGACCCAGTACTTC

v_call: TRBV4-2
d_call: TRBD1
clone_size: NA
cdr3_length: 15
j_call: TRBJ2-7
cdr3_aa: CASSQGGTGFYEQYF
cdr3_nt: TGTGCCAGCAGCCAAGGAGGGACAGGGTTCTACGAGCAGTACTTC

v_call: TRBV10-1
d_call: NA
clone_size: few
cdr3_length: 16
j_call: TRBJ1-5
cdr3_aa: CARLRGHTGLCQPQHF
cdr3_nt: TGCGCCAGACTGCGCGGACATACAGGGTTATGTCAGCCCCAGCATTTT

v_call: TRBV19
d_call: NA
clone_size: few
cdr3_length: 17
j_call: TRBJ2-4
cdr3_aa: CASNHPGAGESKNIQYF
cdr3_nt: TGTGCCAGTAATCACCCCGGGGCAGGGGAAAGCAAAAACATTCAGTACTTC

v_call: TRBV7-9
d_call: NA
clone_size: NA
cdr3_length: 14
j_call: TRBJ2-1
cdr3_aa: CASSFQGQYNEQFF
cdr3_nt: TGTGCCAGCAGCTTCCAGGGTCAATACAATGAGCAGTTCTTC

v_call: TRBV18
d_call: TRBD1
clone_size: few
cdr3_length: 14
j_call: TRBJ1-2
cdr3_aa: CASSPRGQNYGYTF
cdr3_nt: TGTGCCAGCTCACCACGGGGACAGAACTATGGCTACACCTTC

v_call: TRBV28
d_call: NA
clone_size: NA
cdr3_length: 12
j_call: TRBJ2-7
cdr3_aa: CASSLRPYEQYF
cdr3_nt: TGTGCCAGCAGTCTCCGACCGTACGAGCAGTACTTC

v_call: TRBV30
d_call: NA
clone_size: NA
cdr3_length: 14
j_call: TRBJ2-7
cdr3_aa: CAWTQGNGNYEQYF
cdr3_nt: TGTGCCTGGACCCAGGGTAACGGAAACTACGAGCAGTACTTC

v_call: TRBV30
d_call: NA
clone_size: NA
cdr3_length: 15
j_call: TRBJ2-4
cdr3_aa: CAWSRPGAAKNIQYF
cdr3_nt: TGTGCCTGGAGCCGCCCCGGGGCGGCCAAAAACATTCAGTACTTC

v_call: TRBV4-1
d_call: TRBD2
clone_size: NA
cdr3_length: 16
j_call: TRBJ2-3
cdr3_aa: CASSQFNSGSADTQYF
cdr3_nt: TGCGCCAGCAGCCAATTCAATAGCGGGAGCGCAGATACGCAGTATTTT

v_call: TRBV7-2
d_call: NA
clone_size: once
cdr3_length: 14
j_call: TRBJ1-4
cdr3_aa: CASSLHRVSEKLFF
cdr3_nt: TGTGCCAGCAGCTTACACAGGGTTAGTGAAAAACTGTTTTTT

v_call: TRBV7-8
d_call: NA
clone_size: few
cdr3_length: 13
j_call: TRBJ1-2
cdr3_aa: CASTSAGNYGYTF
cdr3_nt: TGTGCCAGCACCTCAGCAGGCAACTATGGCTACACCTTC

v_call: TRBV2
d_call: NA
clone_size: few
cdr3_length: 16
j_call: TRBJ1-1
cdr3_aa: CASRNSGSPGNTEAFF
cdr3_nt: TGTGCCAGCAGAAACTCAGGGTCCCCTGGGAACACTGAAGCTTTCTTT

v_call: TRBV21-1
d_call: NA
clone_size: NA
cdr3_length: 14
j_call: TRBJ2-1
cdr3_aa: CASRLHHSDNEQFF
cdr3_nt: TGTGCCAGCAGGCTACACCATTCCGACAATGAGCAGTTCTTC

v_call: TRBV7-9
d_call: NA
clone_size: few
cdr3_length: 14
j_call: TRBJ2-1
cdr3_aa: CASSPRGSYNEQFF
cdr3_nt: TGTGCCAGCAGCCCTAGAGGGTCCTACAATGAGCAGTTCTTC

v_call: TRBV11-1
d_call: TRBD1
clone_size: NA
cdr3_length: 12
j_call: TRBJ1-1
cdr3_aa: CASSPRTGLAFF
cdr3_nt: TGTGCCAGCAGCCCGAGGACAGGGCTAGCTTTCTTT